This entry concerns a single TCR beta chain. Its antigen has not been determined. No per-base quality is available; no much larger clone lies one base away. This entry belongs to a study of T cells in localized non-small cell lung cancer (dated by TCRdb to about 2020). Study-level background: The study examined T cell repertoires in roughly 240 patients with early-stage NSCLC and compared tumors with uninvolved tumor-adjacent lungs. Of the NSCLC patients, over 120 were male and around 99 were female, and the mean age was about 69 years. All 236 NSCLC patients in the cohort were treatment-naive and had localized lung tumors that were resected. Overall study outcomes, separate from this receptor: Longer overall survival was associated with higher T cell density in blood, whereas shorter survival was associated with higher clonality in adjacent lung. Because the study design was exploratory, TCR variables were selected using unadjusted p-values without false-discovery rate correction. The highest T cell clonality was observed in uninvolved tumor-adjacent lung, where clonality exceeded that of tumor, suggesting that antigenic responses were more focused in uninvolved tumor-adjacent lung. Because multi-region tumor sequencing was not done, intratumor heterogeneity could not be ruled out. A median of roughly 50 of the top 100 tumor clones turned up in the paired uninvolved adjacent lung, and 28 of those clones also ranked among the top 100 of that same adjacent lung.

Including cysteine and phenylalanine, the CDR3 has 18 amino acids. Just CDR3 DNA is preserved here, 54 bases in frame from base 1. CDR1 and CDR2 (SGHNT, YENEEA) derive from the germline V gene. V is clipped by 3 bases and J by 4 bases, and the sequence between their germline boundaries is 24 bases long. The immunoSEQ Assay was used to sequence TCR beta CDR3 regions from DNA. As for how the authors treated the data: T cell density was computed as TCR beta template counts normalized to usable DNA estimated by amplifying housekeeping genes. Richness was estimated with the preseqR package, extrapolating to 400,000 templates for PBMC samples and 120,000 templates for tissue samples. Clonality was calculated as one minus Pielou's evenness. To identify tissue-enriched TCRs, differential abundance testing was run on productive amino-acid clonotypes with a minimum total count of 5 and an alpha of 0.1. Repertoire overlap between compartments was quantified with the Jaccard Index and Morisita Overlap Index. GLIPH grouped TCR beta CDR3s together with public tetramer-defined viral CDR3s, and a viral motif had to include at least three viral sequences and show V-gene enrichment. In TCRdb, the immuneACCESS table is reduced to in-frame sequences with V and J assigned. These tables do not hold every clone; where another copy was compared, an unresolved V gene accounts for under half, and the others remain unexplained. From that table come the V and J calls and clone size; the DNA was used to work out D and trimming. The sample table shows 8,800 or so clones, and less than 55% are seen once. The ten most abundant clones make up 3% to 4.5% of the sample.

This clonotype was sampled from a woman aged 40-69 years with stage I lung adenocarcinoma. The source material was lymph node tissue, sampled before any cancer treatment. Recombination joined TRBV11-3 with TRBJ1-2, with the D gene not clear enough to name. The encoded CDR3 is CASSFRSDIGEGRYGYTF. The nucleotide sequence reads as follows: TGTGCCAGCAGCTTCCGGTCCGACATTGGCGAAGGCCGCTATGGCTACACCTTC.